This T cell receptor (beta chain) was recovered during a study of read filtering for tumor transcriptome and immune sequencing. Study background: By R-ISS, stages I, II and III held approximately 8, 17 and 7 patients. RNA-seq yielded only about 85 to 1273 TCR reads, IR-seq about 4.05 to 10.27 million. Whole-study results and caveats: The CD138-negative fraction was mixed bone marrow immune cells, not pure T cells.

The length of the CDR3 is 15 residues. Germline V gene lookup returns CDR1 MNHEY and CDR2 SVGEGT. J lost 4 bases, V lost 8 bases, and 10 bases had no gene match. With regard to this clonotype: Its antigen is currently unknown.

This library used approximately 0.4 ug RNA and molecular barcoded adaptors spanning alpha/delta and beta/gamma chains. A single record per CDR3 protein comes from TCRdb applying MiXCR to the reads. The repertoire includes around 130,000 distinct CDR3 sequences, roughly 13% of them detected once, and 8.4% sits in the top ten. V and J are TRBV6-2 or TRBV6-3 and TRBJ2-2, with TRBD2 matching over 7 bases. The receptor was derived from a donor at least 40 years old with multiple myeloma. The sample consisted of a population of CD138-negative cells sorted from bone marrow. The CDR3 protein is CASGEAGRVTGELFF. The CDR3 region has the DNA TGTGCCAGCGGTGAGGCGGGGAGGGTCACCGGGGAGCTGTTTTTT.